The 21 T cell receptor beta chains presented below share a single source sample, sequenced in a study of CD8 T cells in ankylosing spondylitis. Their antigen targets remain unknown. Findings and caveats of the study: Blood of patients with ankylosing spondylitis appeared to be characterized by a TCR beta motif of roughly eight highly homologous variants.

TCRdb redid the calling of the 5' RACE reads with MiXCR, one entry per CDR3 protein. The sample includes some 220,000 distinct CDR3 sequences, about 7% of them seen just once. The specimen was blood, either unsorted or a sorted T cell fraction (not recorded which). The source is a male donor with ankylosing spondylitis.

This clonotype was observed a single time. This sequence may be a read error, since a much larger clone differs from it by one base. The chain recombines TRBV28 with TRBJ2-1; 7 bases agree with TRBD2. Germline loops: CDR1 MDHEN, CDR2 SYDVKM. This CDR3 region has 17 residues. V lost 4 bases and J lost 3; bases outside the gene matches: 12. The CDR3 region has the DNA TGTGCCAGCAGTTCTCTTGCAGAGACTAGCAGCTACAATGAGCAGTTCTTC. As protein: CASSSLAETSSYNEQFF.

This clonotype came up once. V is TRBV29-1 and J is TRBJ2-7; TRBD1 matches 11 bases. The CDR3 loop spans 16 amino acids. Looked up from germline, CDR1 is SQVTM and CDR2 is ANQGSEA. The trim removed 1 base at V and 3 bases at J, leaving 8 bases unmatched. The chain's CDR3 is CSVEGFSGTGGYEQYF. DNA for the CDR3: TGCAGCGTTGAAGGGTTTTCAGGGACAGGGGGCTACGAGCAGTACTTC.

This clonotype was found a few times. The chain recombines TRBV15 with TRBJ2-6; the match to TRBD1 covers 8 bases. Germline V CDR1 and CDR2: LNHNV, YYDKDF (reference sequence). The CDR3 length is 20 residues. V dropped 2 bases and J dropped 1; count of bases not matched to a gene: 13. Here the CDR3 DNA reads TGTGCCACCAGCAGACCACTCATCCGGGACAGGCATTCTGGGGCCAACGTCCTGACTTTC. It yields the protein CATSRPLIRDRHSGANVLTF.

This clonotype occurred many times. V is TRBV2 and J is TRBJ2-5; either TRBD1 or TRBD2 may supply D (5 bases each). The germline V gene encodes CDR1 SNHLY and CDR2 FYNNEI. V was clipped by 9 bases and J by 5 bases, with 16 bases between them. This CDR3 comprises 13 residues. The CDR3, as DNA: TGTGCCAGTAATGAGGGGTTGGCGGAGACCCAGTACTTC. Translation gives CASNEGLAETQYF. Complete variable domain (other parts from reference TRBV2 and TRBJ2-5): EPEVTQTPSHQVTQMGQEVILRCVPISNHLYFYWYRQILGQKVEFLVSFYNNEISEKSEIFDDQFSVERPDGSNFTLKIRSTKLEDSAMYFCASNEGLAETQYFGPGTRLLVL.

The chain combines TRBV10-3 with TRBJ2-7; 9 bases fit TRBD1. The CDR3 is made up of 16 amino acids. V gave up 5 bases and J gave up 2 bases; unmatched junction bases: 10. Looked up from germline, CDR1 is ENHRY and CDR2 is SYGVKD. The CDR3 DNA reads as TGTGCCATCAGTTCCCCCGGGACAGGGTTAGCCTACGAGCAGTACTTC. It is translated as CAISSPGTGLAYEQYF.

Only a few counts were recorded for this clonotype. The V gene is TRBV5-5, the J gene TRBJ2-7; D is perhaps TRBD1 or TRBD2 (7 bases each). The V end was cut by 0 bases, the J end by 6 bases, with 16 bases between. Germline V gene data show CDR1 as SGHKS and CDR2 as YYEKEE (reference sequence). This CDR3 has 15 residues. The CDR3 DNA sequence: TGTGCCAGCAGCTTGGCCTGGCAGGGGGGGAGCGAGCAGTACTTC. Its protein is CASSLAWQGGSEQYF.

The table lists this clonotype with many counts. This sequence joins TRBV20-1 and TRBJ2-5, with D perhaps matching TRBD1 (6 bases). CDR3 length equals 10 residues. Per the germline V gene, CDR1 is DFQATT and CDR2 is SNEGSKA (reference sequence). The ends were cut back, 6 bases at V and 11 bases at J, with 13 bases in the middle. The CDR3 sequence: CSANRGLQYF. The CDR3 region has the DNA TGCAGTGCCAATAGGGGGTTACAGTACTTC.

The chain has TRBV5-1 and TRBJ2-2, with a tentative D call TRBD2 (6 bases). The V gene lost 3 bases and the J gene lost 6 bases, with 15 bases spanning the gap. Germline V gives CDR1 SGHRS, CDR2 YFSETQ. The CDR3 consists of 15 residues. CDR3 amino acids: CASSSGTLSPGELFF. CDR3 nucleotide sequence: TGCGCCAGCAGCTCCGGGACTCTTTCCCCCGGGGAGCTGTTTTTT.

This clonotype has at least ten counts. V is TRBV7-2 and J is TRBJ1-1; no clear D gene. This CDR3 spans 14 amino acids. Germline V gene sequence: CDR1 SGHTA, CDR2 FQGNSA. V lost 3 bases to trimming and J lost 3 bases, with 11 bases between them. The CDR3 coding sequence is TGTGCCAGCAGCTTCGGGGTGGGTCACACTGAAGCTTTCTTT. Residues: CASSFGVGHTEAFF. Variable domain in full (rest from reference TRBV7-2 and TRBJ1-1): GAGVSQSPSNKVTEKGKDVELRCDPISGHTALYWYRQSLGQGLEFLIYFQGNSAPDKSGLPSDRFSAERTGGSVSTLTIQRTQQEDSAVYLCASSFGVGHTEAFFGQGTRLTVV.

This clonotype has a count of ten or more. V and J are TRBV5-6 and TRBJ1-2, with no clear D. Per germline, CDR1 SGHDT and CDR2 YYEEEE. The CDR3 is made up of 14 amino acids. V lost 4 bases, J lost 6 bases, and 16 bases lay in between. The CDR3 DNA reads as TGTGCCAGCAGCCCATTGACATCTCACCATGGCTACACCTTC. Amino acid sequence: CASSPLTSHHGYTF.

This clonotype has ten or more counts. The V call is TRBV7-8, the J call TRBJ2-3, with TRBD1 matching 9 bases. Germline CDR1 is SGHVS and CDR2 is FQNEAQ. V lost 4 bases and J lost 4; bases outside the gene matches: 3. The CDR3 has 14 residues. The CDR3 bases are TGTGCCAGCAGCTACGGGACAGGGCCAGATACGCAGTATTTT. Translated, it gives CASSYGTGPDTQYF.

This clonotype has ten or more counts. The V call is TRBV7-2, the J call TRBJ2-6; D not resolved. Germline CDR1 and CDR2: SGHTA and FQGNSA. The ends were cut back, 1 base at V and 2 bases at J, with 9 bases in the middle. The CDR3 has 16 amino acids. CDR3: CASSLGPPPGANVLTF. CDR3 sequence (DNA): TGTGCCAGCAGCTTAGGTCCCCCACCTGGGGCCAACGTCCTGACTTTC.

The V and J genes are TRBV6-5 and TRBJ2-7; D unresolved. Germline lookup yields CDR1 MNHEY and CDR2 SVGAGI. CDR3 length: 14 residues. The V end lost 2 bases, the J end lost 4 bases, and 12 bases lay between the germline ends. CDR3 bases: TGTGCCAGCAGTTACCGAGAGTCATCGTACGAGCAGTACTTC. Translating it yields CASSYRESSYEQYF.

The chain has TRBV24-1 and TRBJ2-2; 13 nucleotides line up with TRBD2. The CDR3 is 19 amino acids. V trimming: 6 bases; J trimming: 6 bases; junction bases outside the gene matches: 15. The germline V gene has CDR1 KGHDR and CDR2 SFDVKD. The DNA for the CDR3 is TGTGCCACCAGTTCACGACATTCGACTAGCGGGGGGAAGCCCGGGGAGCTGTTTTTT. Translated: CATSSRHSTSGGKPGELFF.

In this sample, this clonotype turned up a few times. In DNA form, the CDR3 reads TGCGCCAGCGGGACTGCTTGCGAGACCCAGTACTTC. Translating it yields CASGTACETQYF. The genes are TRBV10-1 and TRBJ2-5; D might be TRBD2 (6 bases). Germline V gene lookup returns CDR1 WNHNN and CDR2 SYGVQD (reference sequence). This CDR3 is built from 12 residues. V lost 8 bases, J lost 5 bases, and 12 bases lay in between.

This clonotype occurred many times. This chain uses TRBV20-1 with TRBJ2-1; D unresolved. The germline V and J ends were trimmed by 1 base and 0 bases, with 4 bases remaining between them. Germline CDR1 DFQATT, CDR2 SNEGSKA (reference sequence). The CDR3 extends over 13 amino acids. The CDR3 coding sequence is TGCAGTGCTAGAGGAGCCTCCTACAATGAGCAGTTCTTC. It is translated as CSARGASYNEQFF.

The rearrangement uses TRBV6-1 and TRBJ2-7; tentative D call: TRBD2 (5 bases). The length of the CDR3 is 14 residues. The germline V and J ends were trimmed by 5 bases and 3 bases, with 14 bases remaining between them. Germline V gene data show CDR1 as MNHNS and CDR2 as SASEGT. CDR3 in DNA: TGTGCCAGCAGTAAGCGGACCATGGACTACGAGCAGTACTTC. Translated, it gives CASSKRTMDYEQYF.

V gene TRBV24-1 combines with J gene TRBJ2-5, with D perhaps matching TRBD1 (6 bases). Per germline, CDR1 KGHDR and CDR2 SFDVKD. V dropped 4 bases and J dropped 3 bases, with 8 bases sitting between them. The length of the CDR3 is 13 residues. The CDR3 sequence is CATSEDSKETQYF. CDR3 nucleotide sequence: TGTGCCACCAGTGAGGACAGTAAAGAGACCCAGTACTTC.

A few counts support this clonotype. The rearrangement joins TRBV27 to TRBJ2-7; no clear D gene. Germline CDR1 MNHEY, CDR2 SMNVEV (reference sequence). The V gene lost 7 bases and the J gene lost 0 bases, with 10 bases spanning the gap. The CDR3 spans 13 residues. The CDR3: CASKAPSSYEQYF. The CDR3 bases are TGTGCCAGCAAAGCGCCGAGCTCCTACGAGCAGTACTTC.

The chain has TRBV27 and TRBJ2-7; D is ambiguous. CDR1 MNHEY and CDR2 SMNVEV come from the germline V gene (reference sequence). The V and J ends lost 6 bases and 0 bases respectively, with 12 bases between them. This CDR3 has 14 residues. The DNA of the CDR3 is TGTGCCAGCAGACCCAAGACTGGCTCCTACGAGCAGTACTTC. The encoded protein is CASRPKTGSYEQYF.

In its sample, this clonotype was seen many times. The chain uses TRBV2 and TRBJ2-2; no firm D call. CDR1 and CDR2 from the germline V gene are SNHLY and FYNNEI. V shed 6 bases and J shed 3 bases, with 8 bases lying between them. The CDR3 totals 13 residues. The CDR3: CASRPPYTGELFF. The CDR3 DNA reads as TGTGCCAGCAGACCCCCTTACACCGGGGAGCTGTTTTTT.